This section outlines one T cell receptor beta chain sequence together with its context. The CDR3 runs to 12 residues. V shed 1 base and J shed 11 bases, with 11 bases lying between them. Germline values: CDR1 SEHNR, CDR2 FQNEAQ (reference sequence). These data are taken from a study of blood T cell repertoires in COVID-19. Study summary: PBMCs, B-cell-depleted T cells, or T cells provided the cDNA or gDNA that made up the material.

Produced via immunoSEQ multiplex PCR; TCRdb's table is partial and in-frame only. The repertoire holds around 260,000 clones, with about nine tenths as singletons. The source material was peripheral blood. The receptor comes from a middle-aged man who had recovered from COVID-19. This sequence joins TRBV7-9 and TRBJ1-1; the D is unclear. The CDR3 nucleotides read TGTGCCAGCAGCTTAGGGGAGTCATGGGCTTTCTTT. This translates into CASSLGESWAFF. Using reference TRBV7-9 and TRBJ1-1 for the parts outside the CDR3, the full variable domain is DTGVSQNPRHKITKRGQNVTFRCDPISEHNRLYWYRQTLGQGPEFLTYFQNEAQLEKSRLLSDRFSAERPKGSFSTLEIQRTEQGDSAMYLCASSLGESWAFFGQGTRLTVV.